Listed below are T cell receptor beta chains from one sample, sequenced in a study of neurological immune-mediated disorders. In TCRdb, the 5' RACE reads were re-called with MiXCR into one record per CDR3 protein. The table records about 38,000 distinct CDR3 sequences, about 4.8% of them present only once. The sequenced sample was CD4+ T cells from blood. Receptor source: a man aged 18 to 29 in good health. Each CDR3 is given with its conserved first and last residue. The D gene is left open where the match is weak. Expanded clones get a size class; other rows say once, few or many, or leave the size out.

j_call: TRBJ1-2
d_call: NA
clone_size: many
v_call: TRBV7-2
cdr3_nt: TGTGCCAGCAGCTTGGGACTCCGCTGGGGCTACACCTTC
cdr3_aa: CASSLGLRWGYTF

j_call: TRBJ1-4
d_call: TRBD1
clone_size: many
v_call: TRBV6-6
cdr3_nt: TGTGCCAGCAGTATGGGACAGGGTAGCGAAAAACTGTTTTTT
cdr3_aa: CASSMGQGSEKLFF

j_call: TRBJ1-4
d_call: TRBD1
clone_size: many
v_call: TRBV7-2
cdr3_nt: TGTGCCAGCAGCCCGGCCCAGGGGGCGCGTGAAAAACTGTTTTTT
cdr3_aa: CASSPAQGAREKLFF

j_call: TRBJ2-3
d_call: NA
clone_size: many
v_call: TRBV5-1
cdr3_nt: TGCGCCAGCAGCCTTTTATCTAGCACAGATACGCAGTATTTT
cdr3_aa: CASSLLSSTDTQYF

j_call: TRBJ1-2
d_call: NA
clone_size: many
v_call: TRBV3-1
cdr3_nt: TGTGCCAGCAGCCAAGGAGTGGACTCAAAAGGGGGCTACACCTTC
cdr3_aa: CASSQGVDSKGGYTF

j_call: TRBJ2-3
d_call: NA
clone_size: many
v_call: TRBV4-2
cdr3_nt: TGTGCCAGCAGCCAAGGTCGATTTGCGGCTAGCACAGATACGCAGTATTTT
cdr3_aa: CASSQGRFAASTDTQYF

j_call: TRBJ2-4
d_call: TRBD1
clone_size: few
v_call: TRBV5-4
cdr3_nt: TGTGCCAGCAGTTCGAATCCGGGACAGGGGGCGCAGGACATTCAGTACTTC
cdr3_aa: CASSSNPGQGAQDIQYF

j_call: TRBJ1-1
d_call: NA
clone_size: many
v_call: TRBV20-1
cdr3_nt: TGCAGCGTAAGAGTGGGTAACACTGAAGCTTTCTTT
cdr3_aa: CSVRVGNTEAFF

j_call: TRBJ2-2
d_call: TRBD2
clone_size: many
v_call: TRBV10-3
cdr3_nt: TGTGCCATCTCCCCCCGGGGGGGCGCCGGGGAGCTGTTTTTT
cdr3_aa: CAISPRGGAGELFF

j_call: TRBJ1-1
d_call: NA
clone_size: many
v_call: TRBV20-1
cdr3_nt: TGCAGTGCTAGTCCGGGGTTCATGAACACTGAAGCTTTCTTT
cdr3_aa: CSASPGFMNTEAFF

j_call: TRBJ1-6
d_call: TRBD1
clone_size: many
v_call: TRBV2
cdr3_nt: TGTGCCAGCAAGGGGGCCGTCAAACCACCCCTCCACTTT
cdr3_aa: CASKGAVKPPLHF

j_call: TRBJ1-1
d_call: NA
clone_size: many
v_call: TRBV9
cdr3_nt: TGTGCCAGCAGCGCCAGGGTAATGAACACTGAAGCTTTCTTT
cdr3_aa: CASSARVMNTEAFF

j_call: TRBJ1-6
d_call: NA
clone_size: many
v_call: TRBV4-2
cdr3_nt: TGTGCCAGCAGCCAAGATGGTTTCTCACCGGGGGAGGCCCTCCACTTT
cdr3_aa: CASSQDGFSPGEALHF

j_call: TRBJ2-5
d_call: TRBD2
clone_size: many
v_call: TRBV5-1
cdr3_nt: TGCGCCAGCAGCATCACCGGGGGGGGGGCCGGAGAGACCCAGTACTTC
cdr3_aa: CASSITGGGAGETQYF

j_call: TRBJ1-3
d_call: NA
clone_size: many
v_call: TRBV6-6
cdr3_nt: TGTGCCAGCAGTTACCCCCGGCGCGGCAAAATCTCTGGAAACACCATATATTTT
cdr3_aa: CASSYPRRGKISGNTIYF

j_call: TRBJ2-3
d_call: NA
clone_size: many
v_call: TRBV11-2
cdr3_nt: TGTGCCAGCAGCTTAGCAGGGAGGACGGAGTCAGATACGCAGTATTTT
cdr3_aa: CASSLAGRTESDTQYF

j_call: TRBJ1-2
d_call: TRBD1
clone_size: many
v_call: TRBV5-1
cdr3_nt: TGCGCCAGCAGCTACCAGACAGGGCCTAACTATGGCTACACCTTC
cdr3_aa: CASSYQTGPNYGYTF

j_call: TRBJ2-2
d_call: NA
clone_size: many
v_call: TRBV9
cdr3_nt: TGTGCCAGCTCCCGGTTGACCGGGGAGCTGTTTTTT
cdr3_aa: CASSRLTGELFF

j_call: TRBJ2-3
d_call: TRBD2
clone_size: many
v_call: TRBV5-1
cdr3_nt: TGCGCCAGCAGCCCCGGGACTAGCGGGGGGAACGGTGGGGATACGCAGTATTTT
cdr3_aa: CASSPGTSGGNGGDTQYF

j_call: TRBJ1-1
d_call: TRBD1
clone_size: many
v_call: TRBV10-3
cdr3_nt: TGTGCCATCAGGCCAGGACAGGGACTGAACACTGAAGCTTTCTTT
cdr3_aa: CAIRPGQGLNTEAFF

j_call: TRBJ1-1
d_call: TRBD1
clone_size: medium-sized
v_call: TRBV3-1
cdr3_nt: TGTGCCAGCAGCAACCGGGACAGGCCTTCTTGGGCTTTCTTT
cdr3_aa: CASSNRDRPSWAFF

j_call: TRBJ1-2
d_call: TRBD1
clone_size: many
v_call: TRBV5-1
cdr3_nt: TGCGCCAGCAGCTTGGGACAGGGTGGTTATGGCTACACCTTC
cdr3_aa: CASSLGQGGYGYTF

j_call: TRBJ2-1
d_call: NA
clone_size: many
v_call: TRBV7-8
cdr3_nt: TGTGCCAGCCAGCGTTTGGGGCTAGCCAATGAGCAGTTCTTC
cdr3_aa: CASQRLGLANEQFF

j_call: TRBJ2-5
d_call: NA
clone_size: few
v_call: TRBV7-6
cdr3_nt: TGTGCCAGCAGCCGACCGGCGGCGGTCGAGACCCAGTACTTC
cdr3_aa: CASSRPAAVETQYF

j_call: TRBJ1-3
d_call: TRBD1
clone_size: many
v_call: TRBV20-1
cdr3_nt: TGCAGTGCCGCCGGACAGGGAGGAAACACCATATATTTT
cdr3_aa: CSAAGQGGNTIYF

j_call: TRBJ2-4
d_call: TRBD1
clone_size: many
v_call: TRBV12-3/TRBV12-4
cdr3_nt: TGTGCCAGCAGACAGGGGATTCAGTACTTC
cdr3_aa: CASRQGIQYF

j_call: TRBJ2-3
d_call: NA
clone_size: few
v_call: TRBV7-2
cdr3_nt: TGTGCCAGCAGCCAACTAGCTGCAGATACGCAGTATTTT
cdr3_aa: CASSQLAADTQYF

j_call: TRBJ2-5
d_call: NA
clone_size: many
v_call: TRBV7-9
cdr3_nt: TGTGCCAGCAGCTCGCGGATCGGTTCCCAGTACTTC
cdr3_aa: CASSSRIGSQYF

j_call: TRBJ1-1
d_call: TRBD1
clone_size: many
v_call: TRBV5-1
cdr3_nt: TGCGCCAGCAGCTTTCGGGACAGGAACACTGAAGCTTTCTTT
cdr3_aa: CASSFRDRNTEAFF

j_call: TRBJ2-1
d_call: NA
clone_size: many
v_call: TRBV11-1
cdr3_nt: TGTGCCAGCAGCGCAGGACAACTCAATGAGCAGTTCTTC
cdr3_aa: CASSAGQLNEQFF

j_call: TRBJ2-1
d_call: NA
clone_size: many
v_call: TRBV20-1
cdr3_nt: TGCAGTGCTACTTTTCCGAGCGGACTTTACAATGAGCAGTTCTTC
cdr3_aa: CSATFPSGLYNEQFF

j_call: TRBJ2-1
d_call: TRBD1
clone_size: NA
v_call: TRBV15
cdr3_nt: TGTGCCACCAGCAGACTAGGACAGGGCACCCAGAATGAGCATTTCTTC
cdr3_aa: CATSRLGQGTQNEHFF

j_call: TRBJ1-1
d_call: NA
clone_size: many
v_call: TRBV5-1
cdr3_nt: TGCGCCAGCAGCTTGGTGCGCCGCGATGCAACGAGGGACACTGAAGCTTTCTTT
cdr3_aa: CASSLVRRDATRDTEAFF

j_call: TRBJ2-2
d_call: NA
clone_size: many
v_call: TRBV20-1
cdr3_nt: TGCAGTGCTAGAGAGCCCAACACCGGGGAGCTGTTTTTT
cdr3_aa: CSAREPNTGELFF

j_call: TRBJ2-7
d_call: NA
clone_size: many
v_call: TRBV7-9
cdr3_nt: TGTGCCAGCAGCTCCCATAAAAGCGAGCAGTACTTC
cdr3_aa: CASSSHKSEQYF

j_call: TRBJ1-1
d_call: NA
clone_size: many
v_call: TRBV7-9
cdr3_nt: TGTGCCAGCAGCTTATTGTTAGACACTGAAGCTTTCTTT
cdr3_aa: CASSLLLDTEAFF

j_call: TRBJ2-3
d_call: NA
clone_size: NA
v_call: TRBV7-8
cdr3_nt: TGTGCCAACAGCCCGGCGTGGGGGGCCGACACAGATACACAGTATTTT
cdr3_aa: CANSPAWGADTDTQYF

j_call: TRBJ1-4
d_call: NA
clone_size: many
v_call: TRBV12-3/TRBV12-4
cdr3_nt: TGTGCCAGCAGTTTGAGGGGTCGTGAAAAACTGTTTTTT
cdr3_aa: CASSLRGREKLFF

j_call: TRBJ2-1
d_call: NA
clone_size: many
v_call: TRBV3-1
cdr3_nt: TGTGCCAGCAGCCTTAGGTCAGTCAATGAGCAGTTCTTC
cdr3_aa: CASSLRSVNEQFF

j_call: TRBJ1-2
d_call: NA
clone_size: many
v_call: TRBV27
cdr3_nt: TGTGCCAGCAGTTTCAGGTTGGGCAACTATGGCTACACCTTC
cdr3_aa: CASSFRLGNYGYTF

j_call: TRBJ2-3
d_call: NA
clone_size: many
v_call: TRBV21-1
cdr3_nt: TGTGCCAGCAGCAAAGGGTCCTCGGGTCCTAGCACAGATACGCAGTATTTT
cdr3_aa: CASSKGSSGPSTDTQYF

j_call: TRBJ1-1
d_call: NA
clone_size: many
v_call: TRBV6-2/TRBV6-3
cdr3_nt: TGTGCCAGCAGTTACGAGGAGTACGCTTGGACTGAAGCTTTCTTT
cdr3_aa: CASSYEEYAWTEAFF

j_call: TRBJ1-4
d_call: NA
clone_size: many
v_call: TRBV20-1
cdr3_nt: TGCAGTGCTAGTCCGATCGTAGCGCCCGGGGATGAAAAACTGTTTTTT
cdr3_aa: CSASPIVAPGDEKLFF

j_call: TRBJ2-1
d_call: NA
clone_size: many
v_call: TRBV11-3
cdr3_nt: TGTGCCAGCAGCTTAGATCAGGGGGGGAGCGGCTCCTACAATGAGCAGTTCTTC
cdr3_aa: CASSLDQGGSGSYNEQFF

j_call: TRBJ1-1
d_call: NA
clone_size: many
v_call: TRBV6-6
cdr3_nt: TGTGCCAGCAGTTTCCAGGGCCCTGAAGCTTTCTTT
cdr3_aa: CASSFQGPEAFF

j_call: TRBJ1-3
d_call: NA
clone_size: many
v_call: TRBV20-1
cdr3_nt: TGCAGTGCTGTAGACAGATCTACTGGAAACACCATATATTTT
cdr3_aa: CSAVDRSTGNTIYF

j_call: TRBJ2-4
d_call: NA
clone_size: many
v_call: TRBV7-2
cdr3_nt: TGTGCCAGCAGCGCCGAAGGAAACATTCAGTACTTC
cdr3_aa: CASSAEGNIQYF

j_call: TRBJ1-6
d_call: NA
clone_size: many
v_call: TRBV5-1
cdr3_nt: TGCGCCAGCAGCCTGGACGGCAATTCACCCCTCCACTTT
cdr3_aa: CASSLDGNSPLHF

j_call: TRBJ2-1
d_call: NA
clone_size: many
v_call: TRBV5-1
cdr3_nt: TGCGCCAGCAGCTTGGTGGCGGGGCCAGACAATGAGCAGTTCTTC
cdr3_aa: CASSLVAGPDNEQFF

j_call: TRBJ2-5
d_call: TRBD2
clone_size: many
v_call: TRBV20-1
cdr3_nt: TGCAGTGCTATGAGCGGGGGGATAAAAGAGACCCAGTACTTC
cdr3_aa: CSAMSGGIKETQYF

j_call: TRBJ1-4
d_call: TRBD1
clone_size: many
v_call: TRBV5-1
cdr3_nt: TGCGCCAGCAGCCCGAGATTTGACAGGGGAGAAAAACTGTTTTTT
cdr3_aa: CASSPRFDRGEKLFF

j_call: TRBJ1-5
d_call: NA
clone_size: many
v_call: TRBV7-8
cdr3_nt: TGTGCCAGCAGCTTAGGGAACAGGGTGTGGGATCAGCCCCAGCATTTT
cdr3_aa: CASSLGNRVWDQPQHF

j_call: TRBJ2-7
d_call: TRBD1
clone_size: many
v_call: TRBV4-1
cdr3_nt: TGCGCCAGCAGCCAAGCCCCCGAGACGGGCAGGGGGTCCTACGAGCAGTACTTC
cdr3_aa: CASSQAPETGRGSYEQYF

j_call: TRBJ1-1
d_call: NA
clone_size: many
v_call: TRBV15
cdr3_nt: TGTGCCACCAGCACCCGACAGACGAACACTGAAGCTTTCTTT
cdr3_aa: CATSTRQTNTEAFF

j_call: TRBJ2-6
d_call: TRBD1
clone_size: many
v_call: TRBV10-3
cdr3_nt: TGTGCCACCCTAATGGGACAGGGCCTGTCGCCGGGCGGGCAAAACGTCCTGACTTTC
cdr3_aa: CATLMGQGLSPGGQNVLTF

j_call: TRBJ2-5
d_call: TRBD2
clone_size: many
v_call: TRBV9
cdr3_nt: TGTGCCAGCAGCGTAGGAGCTAGCGGGGGGGCCTTGGAGACCCAGTACTTC
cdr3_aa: CASSVGASGGALETQYF

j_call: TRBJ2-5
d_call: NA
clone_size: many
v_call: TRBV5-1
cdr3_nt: TGCGCCAGCAGCTTGGCCGCCCTAGCAGAGACCCAGTACTTC
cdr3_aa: CASSLAALAETQYF

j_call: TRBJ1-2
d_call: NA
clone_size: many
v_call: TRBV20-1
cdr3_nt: TGCAGTGCTTCCCAGGGGCCGGGCTATGGCTACACCTTC
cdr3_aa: CSASQGPGYGYTF